Below are 27 T cell receptor beta chains sequenced from a single sample in a study of OX40 agonist ivuxolimab in advanced cancers. Only in-frame clones appear in the TCRdb table, and some are missing; sequencing was by immunoSEQ multiplex PCR. Among 35,000 to 55,000 clones listed, roughly 94% were seen once. The source was CD4+ or CD8+ T cells sorted from blood, collected in a trial of the OX40 agonist ivuxolimab. The receptors were sampled from an adult with an advanced solid tumor such as melanoma, head and neck, liver or kidney cancer.

This chain joins TRBV7-9 and TRBJ1-2; possibly TRBD1 for D (5 bases). The CDR3 is 13 residues long. Germline V gene data show CDR1 as SEHNR and CDR2 as FQNEAQ (reference sequence). Trimming shortened V by 5 bases and J by 8 bases, and 15 bases separated the two germline ends. CDR3 region: CASSPTGPPGYTF. CDR3 DNA sequence: TGTGCCAGCAGCCCCACGGGGCCCCCCGGCTACACCTTC.

The chain links TRBV14 to TRBJ2-7, with 7 bases lining up with TRBD2. The V segment lost 0 bases and the J segment 0 bases; nucleotides outside the gene matches: 2. Germline V gene data show CDR1 as SGHDN and CDR2 as FVKESK. The CDR3 loop spans 15 amino acids. The CDR3 protein is CASSQEGGSSYEQYF. The DNA of the CDR3 is TGTGCCAGCAGCCAAGAGGGCGGGAGCTCCTACGAGCAGTACTTC.

The chain is built from TRBV9 and TRBJ2-2; TRBD2 agrees at 8 bases. The CDR3 contains 15 residues. CDR1 is SGDLS and CDR2 is YYNGEE in the germline V gene. The V gene end was trimmed by 4 bases and the J gene end by 6 bases; junction bases not matched to a gene: 8. Written as DNA, the CDR3 is TGTGCCAGCAGCAGTTATAGCGGGGAGTCCGGGGAGCTGTTTTTT. Its translation is CASSSYSGESGELFF.

The V call is TRBV6-5, the J call TRBJ1-5, with 7 nucleotides matching TRBD1. The CDR3 extends over 14 amino acids. From germline, CDR1 is MNHEY and CDR2 SVGAGI. V lost 6 bases, J lost 4 bases, and 6 bases stayed unmatched. Here the CDR3 reads CASRSTGVNQPQHF. For the CDR3, the DNA is TGTGCCAGCAGGTCCACAGGGGTTAATCAGCCCCAGCATTTT.

V gene TRBV6-1 combines with J gene TRBJ1-1; D is undetermined. Trimming left V 0 bases short and J 4 bases short, with 15 bases between. The CDR3 spans 16 residues. Germline V lookup: CDR1 MNHNS, CDR2 SASEGT. The chain's CDR3 is CASSEASGEGFTEAFF. Here the CDR3 DNA reads TGTGCCAGCAGTGAAGCATCCGGTGAGGGCTTCACTGAAGCTTTCTTT.

This clone was seen once. This chain connects TRBV9 to TRBJ2-1, with 8 bases lining up with TRBD2. Germline CDR1 is SGDLS and CDR2 is YYNGEE. The ends lost 2 bases at V and 8 bases at J; junction bases unmatched: 9. CDR3 length equals 15 residues. CDR3 region: CASSVFGRARDEQFF. CDR3 nucleotides: TGTGCCAGCAGCGTGTTCGGGAGGGCTAGGGATGAGCAGTTCTTC. Filled out from reference TRBV9 and TRBJ2-1, the complete variable domain reads DSGVTQTPKHLITATGQRVTLRCSPRSGDLSVYWYQQSLDQGLQFLIQYYNGEERAKGNILERFSAQQFPDLHSELNLSSLELGDSALYFCASSVFGRARDEQFFGPGTRLTVL.

The chain carries TRBV7-9 and TRBJ2-5; a possible D gene is TRBD2 (5 bases). The germline V gene has CDR1 SEHNR and CDR2 FQNEAQ (reference sequence). There are 12 residues in the CDR3. Trimming took off 5 bases at V and 5 bases at J, with 9 bases between the two ends. CDR3 protein: CASSKSGETQYF. The CDR3 coding sequence is TGTGCCAGCAGCAAATCGGGGGAGACCCAGTACTTC. Filled out from reference TRBV7-9 and TRBJ2-5, the complete variable domain reads DTGVSQNPRHKITKRGQNVTFRCDPISEHNRLYWYRQTLGQGPEFLTYFQNEAQLEKSRLLSDRFSAERPKGSFSTLEIQRTEQGDSAMYLCASSKSGETQYFGPGTRLLVL.

The chain has TRBV7-6 and TRBJ2-1; 10 bases agree with TRBD2. This CDR3 spans 15 amino acids. Germline values: CDR1 SGHVS, CDR2 FNYEAQ. With 3 bases clipped from V and 8 bases from J, the junction kept 7 bases outside the gene matches. CDR3 loop: CASSLGLAGADEQFF. The CDR3 DNA sequence: TGTGCCAGCAGCTTGGGGCTAGCGGGAGCAGATGAGCAGTTCTTC.

The V and J genes are TRBV27 and TRBJ2-1; D remains unclear. The CDR3 runs to 13 residues. Germline V lookup: CDR1 MNHEY, CDR2 SMNVEV (reference sequence). Trimming stripped 0 bases from V and 0 bases from J, with 0 bases between. The CDR3 DNA reads as TGTGCCAGCAGTTTATCCTCCTACAATGAGCAGTTCTTC. It specifies CASSLSSYNEQFF.

The V gene is TRBV19, the J gene TRBJ1-3; D gene ambiguous. The V end lost 3 bases, the J end lost 5 bases, and 11 bases lay between the germline ends. CDR1 and CDR2 from the germline V gene are LNHDA and SQIVND (reference sequence). CDR3 length equals 14 residues. The CDR3 region has the DNA TGTGCCAGTAGTATTGGCGGACTGCGAAACACCATATATTTT. Protein: CASSIGGLRNTIYF. Using reference TRBV19 and TRBJ1-3 for the parts outside the CDR3, the full variable domain is DGGITQSPKYLFRKEGQNVTLSCEQNLNHDAMYWYRQDPGQGLRLIYYSQIVNDFQKGDIAEGYSVSREKKESFPLTVTSAQKNPTAFYLCASSIGGLRNTIYFGEGSWLTVV.

The rearrangement joins TRBV7-9 to TRBJ2-7; weak D call: TRBD1 (5 bases). V lost 2 bases and J 3 bases, leaving 14 bases between the germline ends. This CDR3 is built from 15 residues. Germline lookup yields CDR1 SEHNR and CDR2 FQNEAQ (reference sequence). CDR3 DNA sequence: TGTGCCAGCAGCTTACCGACAGAAAGTTTCTACGAGCAGTACTTC. Amino acid sequence: CASSLPTESFYEQYF. Filled out from reference TRBV7-9 and TRBJ2-7, the complete variable domain reads DTGVSQNPRHKITKRGQNVTFRCDPISEHNRLYWYRQTLGQGPEFLTYFQNEAQLEKSRLLSDRFSAERPKGSFSTLEIQRTEQGDSAMYLCASSLPTESFYEQYFGPGTRLTVT.

V is TRBV4-3 and J is TRBJ2-7, with D perhaps matching TRBD1 (5 bases). The length of the CDR3 is 13 residues. Per the germline V gene, CDR1 is LGHNA and CDR2 is YSLEER. The ends were cut back, 6 bases at V and 3 bases at J, with 12 bases in the middle. CDR3 residues: CASSTGRNYEQYF. For the CDR3, the DNA is TGCGCCAGCAGTACAGGACGGAACTACGAGCAGTACTTC.

This clone appeared once. The V and J genes are TRBV6-5 and TRBJ2-7; 15 bases match TRBD2. V lost 7 bases, J lost 4 bases, and 5 bases stayed unmatched. This CDR3 has 15 amino acids. From germline, CDR1 is MNHEY and CDR2 SVGAGI. This CDR3 is CASTPGLAGGYEQYF. The CDR3 DNA reads TGTGCCAGCACCCCTGGACTAGCGGGAGGGTACGAGCAGTACTTC.

This chain joins TRBV9 and TRBJ1-2, with 9 bases fitting TRBD1. The J segment lost 2 bases and the V segment lost 3 bases, leaving 2 bases of the junction unmatched. The CDR3 has 14 residues. The V gene's germline CDR1 is SGDLS and CDR2 YYNGEE. CDR3 protein: CASSAGTGNYGYTF. CDR3 bases: TGTGCCAGCAGCGCCGGGACAGGGAACTATGGCTACACCTTC.

The gene calls are TRBV2 and TRBJ1-6; no clear D. Trimming cost V 3 bases and J 6 bases, with 9 bases left between them. This CDR3 contains 14 residues. Per the germline V gene, CDR1 is SNHLY and CDR2 is FYNNEI. CDR3 in amino acids: CASSDRYSNSPLHF. CDR3 in DNA: TGTGCCAGCAGTGACCGGTACTCTAATTCACCCCTCCACTTT.

The rearrangement uses TRBV5-6 and TRBJ2-1, with D perhaps matching TRBD2 (5 bases). The ends were cut back, 0 bases at V and 4 bases at J, with 20 bases in the middle. Germline values: CDR1 SGHDT, CDR2 YYEEEE. The CDR3 sequence is 18 residues long. CDR3 sequence (DNA): TGTGCCAGCAGCTTGGCCGATGGCGGGCCTCCCCTTTACAATGAGCAGTTCTTC. As protein: CASSLADGGPPLYNEQFF.

The chain couples TRBV29-1 to TRBJ1-2, with 9 nucleotides matching TRBD1. The CDR3 is 14 residues long. In germline, CDR1 is SQVTM, CDR2 ANQGSEA. Unmatched junction bases numbered 5, after V lost 2 bases and J lost 4 bases. Here the CDR3 reads CSVETPGQGYGYTF. The CDR3 DNA follows: TGCAGCGTTGAAACACCGGGACAGGGCTATGGCTACACCTTC.

The rearrangement links TRBV28 to TRBJ1-5; tentatively, D is TRBD1 (5 bases). CDR1 MDHEN and CDR2 SYDVKM come from the germline V gene. The CDR3 consists of 15 residues. Trimming pared 5 bases from V and 2 bases from J, leaving 13 bases between. CDR3 sequence: CASSPGGWGNQPQHF. The CDR3 nucleotides read TGTGCCAGCAGTCCTGGGGGATGGGGCAATCAGCCCCAGCATTTT. Looking up the rest from reference TRBV28 and TRBJ1-5 gives the full variable domain: DVKVTQSSRYLVKRTGEKVFLECVQDMDHENMFWYRQDPGLGLRLIYFSYDVKMKEKGDIPEGYSVSREKKERFSLILESASTNQTSMYLCASSPGGWGNQPQHFGDGTRLSIL.

The rearrangement uses TRBV4-1 and TRBJ1-2, with D hard to call. CDR1 and CDR2 (germline): MGHRA, YSYEKL. V was pared by 0 bases and J by 5 bases, with 10 bases between. The CDR3 contains 14 residues. The CDR3 loop reads CASSQDAGGYGYTF. CDR3 coding DNA: TGCGCCAGCAGCCAAGATGCCGGCGGGTATGGCTACACCTTC.

The chain uses TRBV13 and TRBJ2-5; 7 bases line up with TRBD1. The trim removed 5 bases at V and 2 bases at J, leaving 5 bases unmatched. The germline CDR1 and CDR2 sequences are PRHDT and FYEKMQ (reference sequence). The CDR3 is 14 residues long. The CDR3 DNA reads TGTGCCAGCAGCACACCGGGACAGCAAGAGACCCAGTACTTC. It encodes CASSTPGQQETQYF. Drawing the rest from reference TRBV13 and TRBJ2-5, the complete variable domain is AAGVIQSPRHLIKEKRETATLKCYPIPRHDTVYWYQQGPGQDPQFLISFYEKMQSDKGSIPDRFSAQQFSDYHSELNMSSLELGDSALYFCASSTPGQQETQYFGPGTRLLVL.

The J gene is TRBJ2-7, the V gene TRBV7-9; TRBD2 matches at 8 bases. The CDR3 is 13 amino acids. The germline CDR1 and CDR2 sequences are SEHNR and FQNEAQ (reference sequence). The junction had 6 bases not matched to a gene; V was cut back by 7 bases and J by 4 bases. In DNA, the CDR3 is TGTGCCAGCAACGGACTAGCAGGTTACGAGCAGTACTTC. Translation gives CASNGLAGYEQYF. The full variable domain, rest sourced from reference TRBV7-9 and TRBJ2-7, is DTGVSQNPRHKITKRGQNVTFRCDPISEHNRLYWYRQTLGQGPEFLTYFQNEAQLEKSRLLSDRFSAERPKGSFSTLEIQRTEQGDSAMYLCASNGLAGYEQYFGPGTRLTVT.

The chain employs TRBV28 and TRBJ2-1; D not certain. The CDR3 consists of 13 residues. In germline, CDR1 is MDHEN, CDR2 SYDVKM. Trimming pared 6 bases from V and 5 bases from J, leaving 11 bases between. CDR3 amino acids: CASRVRIHNEQFF. CDR3 DNA sequence: TGTGCCAGCAGGGTACGGATTCACAATGAGCAGTTCTTC.

The rearrangement joins TRBV9 to TRBJ2-2; TRBD2 aligns across 7 bases. The J segment lost 4 bases and the V segment lost 3 bases, leaving 3 bases of the junction unmatched. CDR3 length: 14 residues. The germline gives CDR1 SGDLS, CDR2 YYNGEE. CDR3: CASSGAGRTGELFF. Here the CDR3 DNA reads TGTGCCAGCAGCGGAGCGGGGCGCACCGGGGAGCTGTTTTTT.

V is TRBV28 and J is TRBJ2-5; no reliable D call. In germline, CDR1 is MDHEN, CDR2 SYDVKM. Trimming pared 3 bases from V and 7 bases from J, leaving 9 bases between. CDR3 size: 12 residues. In DNA, the CDR3 is TGTGCCAGCAGTTTCCCCTTGGGGACCCAGTACTTC. As protein: CASSFPLGTQYF.

The chain uses TRBV7-8 and TRBJ2-1; D gene unclear. Germline lookup yields CDR1 SGHVS and CDR2 FQNEAQ. The CDR3 contains 15 residues. The V end was cut by 3 bases, the J end by 8 bases, with 17 bases between. Here the CDR3 DNA reads TGTGCCAGCAGCTTGGTGCGCCTCAGCCCTCATGAGCAGTTCTTC. It specifies CASSLVRLSPHEQFF. Drawing the rest from reference TRBV7-8 and TRBJ2-1, the complete variable domain is GAGVSQSPRYKVAKRGQDVALRCDPISGHVSLFWYQQALGQGPEFLTYFQNEAQLDKSGLPSDRFFAERPEGSVSTLKIQRTQQEDSAVYLCASSLVRLSPHEQFFGPGTRLTVL.

The chain combines TRBV6-8 with TRBJ2-7, with no clear D. Germline V gene data show CDR1 as MNHGY and CDR2 as SAAAGT. The CDR3 consists of 11 residues. Trimming stripped 4 bases from V and 3 bases from J, with 4 bases between. The CDR3 bases are TGTGCCAGCAGTTCCTACTACGAGCAGTACTTC. Its translation: CASSSYYEQYF.

This chain uses TRBV6-5 with TRBJ2-3; 7 bases fit TRBD2. This CDR3 is 13 amino acids long. V lost 10 bases to trimming and J lost 3 bases; unmatched junction nucleotides: 7. Germline CDR1 is MNHEY and CDR2 is SVGAGI. CDR3: CATKGRETDTQYF. CDR3 nucleotides: TGTGCCACCAAGGGGAGGGAGACAGATACGCAGTATTTT.